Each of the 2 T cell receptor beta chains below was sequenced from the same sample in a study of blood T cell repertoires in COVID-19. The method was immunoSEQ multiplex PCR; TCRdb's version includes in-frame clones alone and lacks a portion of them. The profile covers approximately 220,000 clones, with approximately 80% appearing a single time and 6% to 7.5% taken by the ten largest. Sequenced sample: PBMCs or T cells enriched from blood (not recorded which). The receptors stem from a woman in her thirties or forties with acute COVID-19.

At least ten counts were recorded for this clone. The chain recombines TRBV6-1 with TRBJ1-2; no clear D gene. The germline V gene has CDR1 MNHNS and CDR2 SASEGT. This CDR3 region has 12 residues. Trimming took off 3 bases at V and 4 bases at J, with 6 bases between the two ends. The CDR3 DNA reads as TGTGCCAGCAGTGACATTCCCTATGGCTACACCTTC. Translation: CASSDIPYGYTF.

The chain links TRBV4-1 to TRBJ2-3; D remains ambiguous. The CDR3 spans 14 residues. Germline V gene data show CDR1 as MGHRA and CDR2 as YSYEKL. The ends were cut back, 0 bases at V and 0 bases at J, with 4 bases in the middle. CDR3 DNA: TGCGCCAGCAGCCAAGACGTTAGCACAGATACGCAGTATTTT. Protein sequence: CASSQDVSTDTQYF.